The present TCR beta chain was sequenced within a study of OX40 agonist ivuxolimab in advanced cancers. Study overall: While on treatment, patients had intravenous ivuxolimab at 0.01 to 10 mg/kg every 2 weeks. Prior anti-PD-1, anti-PD-L1 or anti-CTLA-4 therapy was allowed; more than 30% had some.

The repertoire was sequenced with immunoSEQ multiplex PCR; TCRdb's copy has only in-frame clones and lacks some. The table lists tens of thousands of clones, roughly four fifths of them singletons. With respect to this clone: Its cognate antigen is unknown.

Study-level points and caveats: Among the least clonally expanded were partial responders at 0.1-3.0 mg/kg. Relative to CD4+ cells, CD8+ T cells on average had more expanded clones.

The V and J ends lost 3 bases and 12 bases, in that order; junction bases with no gene match: 5. The CDR3 runs 13 residues. Germline V gene data show CDR1 as KGHSH and CDR2 as LQKENI. The sequence derives from an adult with an advanced solid tumor such as melanoma, head and neck, liver or kidney cancer. The source material was CD4+ or CD8+ T cells sorted from blood, sampled in a trial of the OX40 agonist ivuxolimab. J is TRBJ2-1 and V is TRBV18, with 10 bases fitting TRBD2. In nucleotides, the CDR3 is TGTGCCAGCTCACCGGAGCGGGGGGGGGCGCAGTTCTTC. Amino acids: CASSPERGGAQFF.